The 16 T cell receptor beta chains listed next were all sequenced from one sample in a study of T cell clones after liver transplantation. The method was immunoSEQ multiplex PCR; TCRdb's version includes in-frame clones alone and lacks a portion of them. Among about 75,000 clones listed, roughly 80% were seen once. The sample here was CD4+ T cells from blood, taken 48 to 50 months after liver transplant. The source is a human patient who received a liver transplant. The graft donor may be the source of some T cells.

As regards this clone: This CDR3 is also generated by other DNA sequences in the sample. The chain uses TRBV7-2 and TRBJ2-5; no clear D gene. V lost 1 base and J 2 bases, leaving 5 bases between the germline ends. The CDR3 totals 13 residues. Germline loops: CDR1 SGHTA, CDR2 FQGNSA. In nucleotides, the CDR3 is TGTGCCAGCAGCTTAGTGAGACAAGAGACCCAGTACTTC. Its protein is CASSLVRQETQYF. Together with reference TRBV7-2 and TRBJ2-5, the CDR3 gives the full variable domain: GAGVSQSPSNKVTEKGKDVELRCDPISGHTALYWYRQSLGQGLEFLIYFQGNSAPDKSGLPSDRFSAERTGGSVSTLTIQRTQQEDSAVYLCASSLVRQETQYFGPGTRLLVL.

The CDR3 nucleotides are TGTGCCAGCAGCCCACGGGGGCGGTCCTACGAGCAGTACTTC. Translation gives CASSPRGRSYEQYF. V usage is TRBV4-2 and J usage is TRBJ2-7; D may be TRBD1 or TRBD2 (6 bases each). The CDR3 extends over 14 amino acids. Germline loops: CDR1 LGHNA, CDR2 YNFKEQ. V dropped 4 bases and J dropped 1 base, with 11 bases sitting between them.

The chain is built from TRBV5-1 and TRBJ1-3; the D is unclear. In germline, CDR1 is SGHRS, CDR2 YFSETQ. The CDR3 sequence is 16 residues long. V lost 0 bases and J lost 4, with 14 bases in between. Here the CDR3 DNA reads TGCGCCAGCAGCTTGGGGTCCCCGTGGGCCGGAAACACCATATATTTT. Its protein product is CASSLGSPWAGNTIYF.

The rearrangement links TRBV6-5 to TRBJ2-5; TRBD1 matches at 8 bases. J gave up 5 bases and V 9 bases, and 14 bases lay outside the gene matches. The germline gives CDR1 MNHEY, CDR2 SVGAGI. The CDR3 spans 15 residues. DNA for the CDR3: TGTGCCAGTCTAACAAGACAGGGGAAGGGTGAGACCCAGTACTTC. This encodes CASLTRQGKGETQYF.

V and J are TRBV5-1 and TRBJ2-5; no firm D call. The V end was cut by 6 bases, the J end by 5 bases, with 5 bases between. The CDR3 runs 10 residues. Per germline, CDR1 SGHRS and CDR2 YFSETQ. CDR3 in DNA: TGCGCCAGCAAAGGGGAGACCCAGTACTTC. Its protein is CASKGETQYF.

This rearrangement joins TRBV10-3 to TRBJ2-2; the D call may be TRBD1 or TRBD2 (5 bases each). V shed 3 bases and J shed 2 bases, with 13 bases lying between them. This CDR3 has 16 residues. Germline V lookup: CDR1 ENHRY, CDR2 SYGVKD. The CDR3 coding sequence is TGTGCCATCAGTGATAGAGGGGAGAGTAACACCGGGGAGCTGTTTTTT. It translates to CAISDRGESNTGELFF.

The chain recombines TRBV5-1 with TRBJ2-7, with TRBD1 identical over 9 bases. From germline, CDR1 is SGHRS and CDR2 YFSETQ. V trimming: 2 bases; J trimming: 6 bases; junction bases outside the gene matches: 6. This CDR3 comprises 14 residues. CDR3 sequence: CASSFRDRAAEQYF. The CDR3 nucleotides read TGCGCCAGCAGCTTCCGGGACAGGGCGGCCGAGCAGTACTTC.

The chain is built from TRBV30 and TRBJ1-5; no clear D. Germline V gene sequence: CDR1 GTSNPN, CDR2 SVGIG (reference sequence). The CDR3 extends over 14 amino acids. Trimming took 2 bases from V and 6 from J, leaving 14 bases between them. The CDR3 DNA is TGTGCCTGGAGTTCGCTGCGGTCACCTCAGCCCCAGCATTTT. Protein sequence: CAWSSLRSPQPQHF.

The J gene is TRBJ2-1, the V gene TRBV19, with 7 bases identical to TRBD2. The CDR3 runs 14 residues. Germline CDR1 reads LNHDA; CDR2 reads SQIVND (reference sequence). Unmatched junction bases numbered 5, after V lost 5 bases and J lost 4 bases. CDR3 protein: CASSGASGYNEQFF. CDR3 nucleotides: TGTGCCAGTAGTGGGGCTAGCGGATACAATGAGCAGTTCTTC. Complete variable domain (other parts from reference TRBV19 and TRBJ2-1): DGGITQSPKYLFRKEGQNVTLSCEQNLNHDAMYWYRQDPGQGLRLIYYSQIVNDFQKGDIAEGYSVSREKKESFPLTVTSAQKNPTAFYLCASSGASGYNEQFFGPGTRLTVL.

The CDR3 DNA sequence: TGTGCCAGCAGCTTAGCGCGGGCAGGAGCCACTGAAGCTTTCTTT. This sequence encodes CASSLARAGATEAFF. The chain joins TRBV7-2 to TRBJ1-1; no reliable D call. Germline V gene sequence: CDR1 SGHTA, CDR2 FQGNSA. The CDR3 spans 15 residues. V gave up 0 bases and J gave up 4 bases, with 12 bases separating them.

The table lists this clone with a few counts. The rearrangement uses TRBV6-6 and TRBJ1-2, with D perhaps matching TRBD1 (6 bases). Trimming stripped 7 bases from V and 8 bases from J, with 14 bases between. CDR1 MNHNY and CDR2 SVGAGI come from the germline V gene (reference sequence). The length of the CDR3 is 12 residues. CDR3 nucleotides: TGTGCCAGCACTTTAACAGGGAAAGGCTACACCTTC. Its protein is CASTLTGKGYTF.

This chain links TRBV29-1 with TRBJ2-3; 10 bases are a match to TRBD2. The CDR3 sequence is 15 residues long. Germline trimming cut 6 bases from V and 1 base from J; bases unmatched to any gene: 7. The germline V gene has CDR1 SQVTM and CDR2 ANQGSEA. CDR3: CSVRTGTSGTDTQYF. In DNA, the CDR3 is TGCAGCGTCAGAACCGGGACTAGCGGCACAGATACGCAGTATTTT.

The chain carries TRBV9 and TRBJ1-1; D is unresolved. Trimming pared 3 bases from V and 4 bases from J, leaving 13 bases between. Germline CDR1 SGDLS, CDR2 YYNGEE. This CDR3 is built from 14 residues. CDR3 region: CASSGRPPLTEAFF. CDR3 bases: TGTGCCAGCAGCGGTCGACCGCCTCTCACTGAAGCTTTCTTT.

V and J are TRBV4-3 and TRBJ1-1; 7 bases are shared with TRBD1. The CDR3 sequence is 15 residues long. V gave up 3 bases and J gave up 1 base; unmatched junction bases: 5. Germline V gives CDR1 LGHNA, CDR2 YSLEER. CDR3 sequence: CASSHTGAGNTEAFF. CDR3 nucleotide sequence: TGCGCCAGCAGCCACACAGGGGCTGGGAACACTGAAGCTTTCTTT.

This sequence joins TRBV5-1 and TRBJ2-1, with D tentatively TRBD1 or TRBD2 (5 bases each). There are 15 residues in the CDR3. Trimming removed 0 bases at V and 6 bases at J, with 13 bases between. Germline V gene sequence: CDR1 SGHRS, CDR2 YFSETQ. The chain's CDR3 is CASSLASGPSNEQFF. CDR3 DNA: TGCGCCAGCAGCTTGGCCTCGGGGCCGAGCAATGAGCAGTTCTTC.

This sequence joins TRBV7-3 and TRBJ2-3, with D perhaps TRBD1 (6 bases). V shed 5 bases and J shed 2 bases, with 11 bases lying between them. This CDR3 region has 14 residues. Germline CDR1 SGHTA, CDR2 FQGTGA. CDR3 residues: CASSGGQTTDTQYF. CDR3 in DNA: TGTGCCAGCAGCGGAGGACAGACCACAGATACGCAGTATTTT.